These T cell receptor beta chains were read from a single sample in a study of OX40 agonist ivuxolimab in advanced cancers. The protocol was immunoSEQ multiplex PCR, while the TCRdb copy is restricted to in-frame clones and leaves out a portion. The table has 74,000 or so clones, about 89% seen once. The source was CD4+ or CD8+ T cells sorted from blood, collected in a trial of the OX40 agonist ivuxolimab. The receptors here all came from an adult with an advanced solid tumor such as melanoma, head and neck, liver or kidney cancer. Both conserved end residues are trimmed from each CDR3.

v_gene,CDR3aa
TRBV7-9,ASSRRYTGELF
TRBV4-2,ASSQAHQETNYGYT
TRBV21-1,ASSKGLAGGQQPGTGELF
TRBV28,ASSLRSPDQPQH
TRBV7-9,ASSIAGQETQY
TRBV19,ASSIDHLPRNRDYGYT
TRBV11-2,ASSQRTSGGLYEQY
TRBV5-6,ASSTMTGLETEAF
TRBV2,ASALQGLGSNQPQH
TRBV28,ASSLVGRYYGNHYEQY
TRBV5-1,ASKEVAGEGETQY
TRBV5-6,ASSLTSGRANEQF
TRBV7-9,ASSLSGKSTDTQY
TRBV29-1,SVEKNQGIYGYT
TRBV5-1,ASSFGQGGETQY
TRBV12-2,ASRLAKYRGCDGYEQY
TRBV6-1,ASYFNEQF
TRBV4-1,ASSPGQARGRNTIY
TRBV28,ASSLWQGGGQPQH
TRBV19,ASSIEGTITQPQH
TRBV6-5,ASSDGLETQY
TRBV6-1,ASSSQQVSYGYT
TRBV7-9,ASAPGQGLNSPLH
TRBV4-2,ASSFRDLNTEAF
TRBV9,ASSVEQHNNEQF
TRBV9,ASSVAVGGPTDTQY
TRBV6-6,ASSYELAGSPEQY